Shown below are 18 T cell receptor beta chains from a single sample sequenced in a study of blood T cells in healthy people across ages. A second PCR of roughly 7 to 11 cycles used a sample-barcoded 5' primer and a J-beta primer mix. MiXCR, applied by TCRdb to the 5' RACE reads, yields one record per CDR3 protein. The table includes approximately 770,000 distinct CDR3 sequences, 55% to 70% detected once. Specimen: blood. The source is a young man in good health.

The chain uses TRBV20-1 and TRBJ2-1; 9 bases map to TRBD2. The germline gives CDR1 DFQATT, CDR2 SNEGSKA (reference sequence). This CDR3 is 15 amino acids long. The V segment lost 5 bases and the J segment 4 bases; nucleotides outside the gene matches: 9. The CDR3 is CSAPGLARPYNEQFF. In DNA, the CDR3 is TGCAGTGCTCCCGGACTAGCGAGGCCTTACAATGAGCAGTTCTTC.

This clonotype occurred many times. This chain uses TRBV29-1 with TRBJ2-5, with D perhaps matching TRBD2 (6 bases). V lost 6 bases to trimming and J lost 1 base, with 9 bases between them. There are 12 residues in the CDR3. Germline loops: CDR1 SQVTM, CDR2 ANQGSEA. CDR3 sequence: CSVRRGQETQYF. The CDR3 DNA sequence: TGCAGCGTCAGGCGGGGCCAAGAGACCCAGTACTTC.

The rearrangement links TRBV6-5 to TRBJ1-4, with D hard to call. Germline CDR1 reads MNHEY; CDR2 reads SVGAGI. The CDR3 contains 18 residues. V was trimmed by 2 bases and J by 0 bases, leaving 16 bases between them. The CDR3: CASSYLGREAATNEKLFF. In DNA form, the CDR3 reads TGTGCCAGCAGTTACCTTGGGAGGGAGGCGGCAACTAATGAAAAACTGTTTTTT.

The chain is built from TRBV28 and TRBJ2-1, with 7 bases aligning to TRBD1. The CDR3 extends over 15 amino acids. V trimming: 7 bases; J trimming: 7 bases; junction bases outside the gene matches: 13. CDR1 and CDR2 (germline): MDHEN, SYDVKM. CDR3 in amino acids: CASNAPGQHFNEQFF. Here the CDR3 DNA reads TGTGCCAGCAACGCCCCGGGACAGCACTTTAATGAGCAGTTCTTC.

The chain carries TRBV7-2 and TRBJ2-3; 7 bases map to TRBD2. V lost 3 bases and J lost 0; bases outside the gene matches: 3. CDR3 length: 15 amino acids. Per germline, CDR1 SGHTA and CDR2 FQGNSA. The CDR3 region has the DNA TGTGCCAGCAGCTTCGGGAGGCCTAGCACAGATACGCAGTATTTT. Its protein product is CASSFGRPSTDTQYF.

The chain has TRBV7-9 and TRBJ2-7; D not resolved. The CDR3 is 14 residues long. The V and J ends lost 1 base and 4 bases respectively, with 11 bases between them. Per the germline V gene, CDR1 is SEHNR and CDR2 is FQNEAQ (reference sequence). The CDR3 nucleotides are TGTGCCAGCAGCTTAGTTCGGAGCCCGTACGAGCAGTACTTC. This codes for CASSLVRSPYEQYF.

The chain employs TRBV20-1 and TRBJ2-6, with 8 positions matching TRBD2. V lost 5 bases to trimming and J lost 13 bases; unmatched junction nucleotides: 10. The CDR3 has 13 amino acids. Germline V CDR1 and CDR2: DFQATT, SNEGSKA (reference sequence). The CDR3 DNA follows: TGCAGTGCTGCGGGGGGAGGCTCGCGGGTCCTGACTTTC. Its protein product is CSAAGGGSRVLTF.

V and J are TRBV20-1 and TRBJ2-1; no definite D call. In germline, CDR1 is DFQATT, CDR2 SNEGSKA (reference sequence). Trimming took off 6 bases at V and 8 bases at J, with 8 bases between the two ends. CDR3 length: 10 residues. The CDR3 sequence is CSALSYEQFF. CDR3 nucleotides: TGCAGTGCCCTGTCTTATGAGCAGTTCTTC.

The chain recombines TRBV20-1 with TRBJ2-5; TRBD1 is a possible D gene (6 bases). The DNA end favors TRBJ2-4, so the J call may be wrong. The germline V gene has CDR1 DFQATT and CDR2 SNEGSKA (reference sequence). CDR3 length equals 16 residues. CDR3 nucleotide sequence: TGCAGTGCTAGAGAACCAGGGGTAGTGGGCAAAAACATTCAGTACTTC. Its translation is CSAREPGVVGKNIQYF.

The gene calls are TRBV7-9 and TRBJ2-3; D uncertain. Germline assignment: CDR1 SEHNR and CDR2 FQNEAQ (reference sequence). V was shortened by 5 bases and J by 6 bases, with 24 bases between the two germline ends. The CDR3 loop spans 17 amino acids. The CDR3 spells CASSPPRTTPLPDTQYF. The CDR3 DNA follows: TGTGCCAGCAGCCCCCCAAGGACCACTCCCCTACCCGATACGCAGTATTTT. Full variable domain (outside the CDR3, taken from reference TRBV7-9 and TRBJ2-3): DTGVSQNPRHKITKRGQNVTFRCDPISEHNRLYWYRQTLGQGPEFLTYFQNEAQLEKSRLLSDRFSAERPKGSFSTLEIQRTEQGDSAMYLCASSPPRTTPLPDTQYFGPGTRLTVL.

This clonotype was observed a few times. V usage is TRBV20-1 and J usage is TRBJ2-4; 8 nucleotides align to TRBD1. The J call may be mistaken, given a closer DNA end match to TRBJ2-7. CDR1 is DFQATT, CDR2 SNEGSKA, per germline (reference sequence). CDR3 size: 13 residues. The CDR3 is CSATDRDTYEQYF. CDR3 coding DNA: TGCAGTGCTACGGACAGGGATACCTACGAGCAGTACTTC.

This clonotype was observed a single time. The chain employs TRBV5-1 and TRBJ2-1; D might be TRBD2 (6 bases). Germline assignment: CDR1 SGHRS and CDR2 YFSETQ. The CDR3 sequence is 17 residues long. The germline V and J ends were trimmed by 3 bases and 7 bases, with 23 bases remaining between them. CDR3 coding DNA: TGCGCCAGCAGCTCTCTCCGTAGCGGATCCGAGGGGAATGAGCAGTTCTTC. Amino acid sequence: CASSSLRSGSEGNEQFF.

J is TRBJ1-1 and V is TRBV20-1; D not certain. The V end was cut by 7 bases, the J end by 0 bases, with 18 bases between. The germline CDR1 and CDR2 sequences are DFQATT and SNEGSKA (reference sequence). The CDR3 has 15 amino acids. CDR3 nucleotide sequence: TGCAGTGTTCAGGATCAAGGGAGCTTGAACACTGAAGCTTTCTTT. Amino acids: CSVQDQGSLNTEAFF.

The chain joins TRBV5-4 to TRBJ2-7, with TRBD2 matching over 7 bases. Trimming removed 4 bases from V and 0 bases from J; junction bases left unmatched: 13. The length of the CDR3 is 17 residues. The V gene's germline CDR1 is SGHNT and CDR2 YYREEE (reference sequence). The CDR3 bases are TGTGCCAGCAGCCGAACCCCCAAATGGACTAGCTCCTACGAGCAGTACTTC. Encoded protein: CASSRTPKWTSSYEQYF. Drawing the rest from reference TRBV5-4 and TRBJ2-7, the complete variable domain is ETGVTQSPTHLIKTRGQQVTLRCSSQSGHNTVSWYQQALGQGPQFIFQYYREEENGRGNFPPRFSGLQFPNYSSELNVNALELDDSALYLCASSRTPKWTSSYEQYFGPGTRLTVT.

CDR3 loop: CSATKMTPSYEQYF. CDR3 DNA sequence: TGCAGTGCCACAAAGATGACCCCATCCTACGAGCAGTACTTC. This chain uses TRBV20-1 with TRBJ2-7; D is ambiguous. This CDR3 spans 14 amino acids. V lost 6 bases, J lost 1 base, and 16 bases lay in between. Germline V lookup: CDR1 DFQATT, CDR2 SNEGSKA (reference sequence).

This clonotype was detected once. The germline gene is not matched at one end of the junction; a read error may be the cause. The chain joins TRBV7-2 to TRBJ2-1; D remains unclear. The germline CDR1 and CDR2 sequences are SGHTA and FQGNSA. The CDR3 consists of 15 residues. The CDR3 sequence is CASSLAENSYSEQFF. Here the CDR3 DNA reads TGTGCCAGCAGCTTAGCGGAAAACTCCTACAGTGAGCAGTTCTTC.

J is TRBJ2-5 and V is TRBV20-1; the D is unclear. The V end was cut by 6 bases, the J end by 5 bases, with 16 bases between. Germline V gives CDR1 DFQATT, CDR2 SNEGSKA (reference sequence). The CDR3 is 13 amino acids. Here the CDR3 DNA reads TGCAGTGCCAGCTTTACCCTCGTGGAGACCCAGTACTTC. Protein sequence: CSASFTLVETQYF.

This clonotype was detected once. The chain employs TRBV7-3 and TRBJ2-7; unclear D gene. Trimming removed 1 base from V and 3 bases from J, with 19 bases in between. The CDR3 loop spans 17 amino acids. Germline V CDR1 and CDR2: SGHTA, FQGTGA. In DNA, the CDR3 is TGTGCCAGCAGCTTAATTCGCGTAGGCCCCATCCACTACGAGCAGTACTTC. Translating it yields CASSLIRVGPIHYEQYF. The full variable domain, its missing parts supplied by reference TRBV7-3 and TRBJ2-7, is GAGVSQTPSNKVTEKGKYVELRCDPISGHTALYWYRQSLGQGPEFLIYFQGTGAADDSGLPNDRFFAVRPEGSVSTLKIQRTERGDSAVYLCASSLIRVGPIHYEQYFGPGTRLTVT.